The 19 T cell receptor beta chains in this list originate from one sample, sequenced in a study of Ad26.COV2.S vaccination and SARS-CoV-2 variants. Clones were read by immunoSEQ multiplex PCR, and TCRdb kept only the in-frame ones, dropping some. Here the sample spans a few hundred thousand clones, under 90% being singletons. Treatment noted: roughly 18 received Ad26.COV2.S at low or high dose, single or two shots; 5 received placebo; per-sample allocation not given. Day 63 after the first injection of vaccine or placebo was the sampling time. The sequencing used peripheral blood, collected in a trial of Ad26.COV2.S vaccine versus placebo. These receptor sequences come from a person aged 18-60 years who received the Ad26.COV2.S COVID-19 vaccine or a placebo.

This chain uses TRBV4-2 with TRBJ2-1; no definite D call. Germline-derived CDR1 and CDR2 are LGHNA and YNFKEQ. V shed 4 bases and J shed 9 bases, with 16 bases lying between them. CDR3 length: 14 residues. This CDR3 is CASSPNLALSEQFF. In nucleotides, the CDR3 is TGTGCCAGCAGCCCGAACTTAGCTTTAAGTGAGCAGTTCTTC.

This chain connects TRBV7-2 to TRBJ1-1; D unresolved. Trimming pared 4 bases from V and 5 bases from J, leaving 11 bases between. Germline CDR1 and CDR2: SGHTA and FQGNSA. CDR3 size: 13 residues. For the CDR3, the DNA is TGTGCCAGCAGCTCGAGGCGGGGAACTGAAGCTTTCTTT. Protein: CASSSRRGTEAFF.

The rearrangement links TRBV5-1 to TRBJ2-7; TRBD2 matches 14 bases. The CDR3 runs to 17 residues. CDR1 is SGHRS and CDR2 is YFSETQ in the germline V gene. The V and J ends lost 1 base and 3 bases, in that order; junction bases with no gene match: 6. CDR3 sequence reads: CASSLRSGLAGDYEQYF. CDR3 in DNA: TGCGCCAGCAGCTTGCGTTCGGGACTAGCGGGAGACTACGAGCAGTACTTC.

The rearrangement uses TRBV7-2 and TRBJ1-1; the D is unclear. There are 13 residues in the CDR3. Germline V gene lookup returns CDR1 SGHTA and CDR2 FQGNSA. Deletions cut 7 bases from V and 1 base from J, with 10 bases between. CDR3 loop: CASNGRTNTEAFF. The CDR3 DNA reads TGTGCCAGCAATGGCAGGACGAACACTGAAGCTTTCTTT.

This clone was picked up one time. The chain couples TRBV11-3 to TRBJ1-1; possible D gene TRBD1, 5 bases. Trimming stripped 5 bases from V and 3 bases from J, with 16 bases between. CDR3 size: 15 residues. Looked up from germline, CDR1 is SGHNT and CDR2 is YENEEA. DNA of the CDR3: TGTGCCAGCAGCCGTCCCTATCAGGGATACACTGAAGCTTTCTTT. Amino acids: CASSRPYQGYTEAFF.

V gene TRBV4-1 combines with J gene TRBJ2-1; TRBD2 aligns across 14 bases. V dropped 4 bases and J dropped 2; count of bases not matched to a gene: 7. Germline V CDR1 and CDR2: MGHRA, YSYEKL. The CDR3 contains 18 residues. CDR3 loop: CASSPTGTSGSPYNEQFF. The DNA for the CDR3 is TGCGCCAGCAGCCCCACCGGGACTAGCGGGAGTCCCTACAATGAGCAGTTCTTC.

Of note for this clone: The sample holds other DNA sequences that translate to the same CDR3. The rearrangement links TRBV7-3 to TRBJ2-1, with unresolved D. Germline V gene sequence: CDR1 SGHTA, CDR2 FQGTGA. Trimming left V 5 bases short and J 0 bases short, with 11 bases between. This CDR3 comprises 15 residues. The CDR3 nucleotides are TGTGCCAGCAGCCTCGGACCGAGCTCCTACAATGAGCAGTTCTTC. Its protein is CASSLGPSSYNEQFF. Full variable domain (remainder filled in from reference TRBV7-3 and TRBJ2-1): GAGVSQTPSNKVTEKGKYVELRCDPISGHTALYWYRQSLGQGPEFLIYFQGTGAADDSGLPNDRFFAVRPEGSVSTLKIQRTERGDSAVYLCASSLGPSSYNEQFFGPGTRLTVL.

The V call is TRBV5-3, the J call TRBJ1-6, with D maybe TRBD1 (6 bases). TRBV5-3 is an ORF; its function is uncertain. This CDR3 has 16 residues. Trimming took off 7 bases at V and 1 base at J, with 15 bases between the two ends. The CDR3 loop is CARSEGGESYNSPLHF. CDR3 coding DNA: TGTGCCAGATCGGAGGGGGGCGAGTCCTATAATTCACCCCTCCACTTT.

The chain's CDR3 is CASSPDDHGERAFF. The CDR3 DNA reads TGTGCCAGCAGCCCAGATGACCATGGCGAACGAGCTTTCTTT. The genes are TRBV7-3 and TRBJ1-1; D is uncertain. V was cut by 5 bases and J by 10 bases, with 20 bases left in between. The germline V gene encodes CDR1 SGHTA and CDR2 FQGTGA. There are 14 residues in the CDR3.

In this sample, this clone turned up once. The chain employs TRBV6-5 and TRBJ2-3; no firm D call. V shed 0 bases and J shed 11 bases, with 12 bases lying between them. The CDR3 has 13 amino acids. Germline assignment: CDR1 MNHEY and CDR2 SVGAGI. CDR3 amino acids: CASSYSIDNKQYF. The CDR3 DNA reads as TGTGCCAGCAGTTACTCGATCGATAATAAGCAGTATTTT.

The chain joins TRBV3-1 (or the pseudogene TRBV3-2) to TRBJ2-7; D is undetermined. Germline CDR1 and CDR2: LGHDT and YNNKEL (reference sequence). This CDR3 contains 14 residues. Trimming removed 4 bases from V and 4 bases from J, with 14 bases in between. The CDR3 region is CASSPRTGSYEQYF. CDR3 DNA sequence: TGTGCCAGCAGCCCACGGACCGGGTCATACGAGCAGTACTTC.

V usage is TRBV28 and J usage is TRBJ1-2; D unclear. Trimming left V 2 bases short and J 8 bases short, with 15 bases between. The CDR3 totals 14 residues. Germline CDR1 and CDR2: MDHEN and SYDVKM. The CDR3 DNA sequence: TGTGCCAGCAGTTTAGCGGCAGGAACTCGGGGCTACACCTTC. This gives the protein CASSLAAGTRGYTF.

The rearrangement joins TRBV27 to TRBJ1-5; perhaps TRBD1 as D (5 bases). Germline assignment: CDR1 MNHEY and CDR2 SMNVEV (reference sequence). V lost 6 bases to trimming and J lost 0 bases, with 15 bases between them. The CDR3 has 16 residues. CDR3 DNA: TGTGCCAGCAGAGCAAACTTGAGGGGTAGCAATCAGCCCCAGCATTTT. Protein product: CASRANLRGSNQPQHF.

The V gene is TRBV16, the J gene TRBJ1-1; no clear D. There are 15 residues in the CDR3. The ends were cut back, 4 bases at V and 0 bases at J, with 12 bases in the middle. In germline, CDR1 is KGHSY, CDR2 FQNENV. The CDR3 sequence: CASSLVRWLNTEAFF. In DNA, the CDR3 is TGTGCCAGCAGCCTGGTGAGATGGTTGAACACTGAAGCTTTCTTT.

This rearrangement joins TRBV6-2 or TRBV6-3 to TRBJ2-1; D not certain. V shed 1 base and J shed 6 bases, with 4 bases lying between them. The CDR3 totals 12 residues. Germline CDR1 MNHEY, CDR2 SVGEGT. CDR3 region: CASSYLGNEQFF. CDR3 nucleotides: TGTGCCAGCAGTTACTTGGGCAATGAGCAGTTCTTC.

The CDR3 loop is CASRDTYEQYF. CDR3 nucleotide sequence: TGTGCCAGCAGAGACACCTACGAGCAGTACTTC. The chain carries TRBV6-5 and TRBJ2-7; D is undetermined. Germline CDR1 is MNHEY and CDR2 is SVGAGI. V lost 6 bases to trimming and J lost 2 bases, with 5 bases between them. CDR3 length equals 11 residues.

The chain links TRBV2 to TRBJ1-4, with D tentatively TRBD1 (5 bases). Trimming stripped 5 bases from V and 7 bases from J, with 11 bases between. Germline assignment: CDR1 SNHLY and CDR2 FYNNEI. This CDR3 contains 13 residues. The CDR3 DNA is TGTGCCAGCAGTCCCAGGGTTACTGAAAAACTGTTTTTT. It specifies CASSPRVTEKLFF.

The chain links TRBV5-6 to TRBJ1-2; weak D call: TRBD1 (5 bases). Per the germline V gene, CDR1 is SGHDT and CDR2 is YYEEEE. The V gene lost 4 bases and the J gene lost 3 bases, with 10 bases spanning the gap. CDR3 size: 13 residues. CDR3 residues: CASSPGTHYGYTF. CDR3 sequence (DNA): TGTGCCAGCAGCCCGGGGACCCACTATGGCTACACCTTC.

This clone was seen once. The CDR3 protein is CASSPHRGTYQETQYF. The CDR3, as DNA: TGTGCCAGCTCACCCCACCGGGGGACGTACCAAGAGACCCAGTACTTC. The chain links TRBV18 to TRBJ2-5; possibly TRBD2 for D (6 bases). The CDR3 sequence is 16 residues long. Trimming stripped 3 bases from V and 0 bases from J, with 14 bases between. CDR1 KGHSH and CDR2 LQKENI come from the germline V gene.